The text below deals with one T cell receptor (beta chain). The antigen remains unidentified. TCRdb keeps only in-frame clones here, not all; method: immunoSEQ multiplex PCR. Among more than 9,000 clones, about 69% were seen once, and the ten largest hold more than 9%. The CDR3 length is 15 residues. V was pared by 0 bases and J by 8 bases, with 13 bases between. CDR1 and CDR2 (germline): MGHRA, YSYEKL. This sample stems from a study of tumor-infiltrating lymphocytes in localized non-small cell lung cancer. Findings and limits, study-wide: TCR sequencing covered a subset of patients with enough tissue. Tumors had more T cell infiltration than uninvolved lung, per TCRbeta sequencing and CD3 counts.

This receptor was obtained from a human donor with non-small cell lung cancer. Material for sequencing was lung tumor tissue. The V call is TRBV4-1, the J call TRBJ1-4; maybe TRBD1 (5 bases). This CDR3 is CASSQDRRRGEKLFF. DNA of the CDR3: TGCGCCAGCAGCCAAGATCGGAGACGGGGCGAAAAACTGTTTTTT.